This record concerns one TCR beta chain sequence. Which antigen it targets is not known. No much larger clone exists at a distance of one base, and base qualities are not known. The data derive from a study of control samples from healthy donors and cancer patients (dated by TCRdb to the early 2020s). The library was made by the immunoSEQ multiplex PCR assay. This immuneACCESS table, as held by TCRdb, lists in-frame sequences with V and J called but not all clones. Of the missing ones, under half trace to an unresolved V gene in checked studies; the others have no known cause. Recorded for this sample are about 130,000 clones; roughly 94% of them occurred a single time. The top ten constitute 14% of the sample. This TCR derives from a man aged 60 to 69 with colorectal cancer. The sequenced sample consisted of PBMCs.

The nucleotides are TGTGCCACCAGTGATGGGACAGAGGAGACCCAGTACTTC. This codes for CATSDGTEETQYF. Recombination connected TRBV24-1 to TRBJ2-5, and 7 junction bases match TRBD1. The CDR3, cysteine through phenylalanine, is 13 amino acids long. Only the CDR3 part of the read is kept: 39 bases, read in frame from the first base. The germline V gene sets CDR1 to KGHDR and CDR2 to SFDVKD. V loses 3 bases at its end and J loses 5 bases; junction bases beyond the gene matches: 2.